This T cell receptor beta chain emerged from a study of beta chain features in type 1 diabetes. Study outcomes and limitations: Cells with high TCR expression could be over-represented by cDNA sequencing. Type 1 diabetes patients had VDJ junctions that carried fewer insertions and more deletions.

The authors took one heparinised blood draw, averaging roughly 120 mL, from each donor. There are 15 residues in the CDR3. From germline, CDR1 is SGHAT and CDR2 FQNNGV. Deletions cut 7 bases from V and 5 bases from J, with 20 bases between. A remark on this clone: No antigen is known for it.

Reverse transcription of all isolated RNA meant that expressed TCRB transcripts were sequenced. Produced via immunoSEQ multiplex PCR; TCRdb's table is partial and in-frame only. Here the sample spans more than 300,000 clones, roughly 15% being singletons. This receptor was obtained from a woman aged 18-29 years in good health. The chain uses TRBV11-2 and TRBJ2-5, with D possibly being TRBD2 (7 bases). Material: naive CD4+ T cells from blood. The CDR3 reads CASTLRGGAGETQYF. The CDR3 DNA sequence: TGTGCCAGCACCCTTAGAGGGGGAGCGGGGGAGACCCAGTACTTC.